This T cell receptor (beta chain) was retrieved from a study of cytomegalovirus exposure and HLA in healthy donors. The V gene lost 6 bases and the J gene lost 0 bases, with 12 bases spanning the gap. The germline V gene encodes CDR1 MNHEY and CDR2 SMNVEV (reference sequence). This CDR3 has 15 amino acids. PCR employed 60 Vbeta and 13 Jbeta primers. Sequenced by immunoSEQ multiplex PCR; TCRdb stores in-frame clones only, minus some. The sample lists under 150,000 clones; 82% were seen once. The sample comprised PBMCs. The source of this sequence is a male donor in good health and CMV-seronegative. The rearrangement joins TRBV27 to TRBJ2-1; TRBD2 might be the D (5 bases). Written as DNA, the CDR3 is TGTGCCAGCAGAAGCGGAATGAGCTCCTACAATGAGCAGTTCTTC. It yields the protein CASRSGMSSYNEQFF.